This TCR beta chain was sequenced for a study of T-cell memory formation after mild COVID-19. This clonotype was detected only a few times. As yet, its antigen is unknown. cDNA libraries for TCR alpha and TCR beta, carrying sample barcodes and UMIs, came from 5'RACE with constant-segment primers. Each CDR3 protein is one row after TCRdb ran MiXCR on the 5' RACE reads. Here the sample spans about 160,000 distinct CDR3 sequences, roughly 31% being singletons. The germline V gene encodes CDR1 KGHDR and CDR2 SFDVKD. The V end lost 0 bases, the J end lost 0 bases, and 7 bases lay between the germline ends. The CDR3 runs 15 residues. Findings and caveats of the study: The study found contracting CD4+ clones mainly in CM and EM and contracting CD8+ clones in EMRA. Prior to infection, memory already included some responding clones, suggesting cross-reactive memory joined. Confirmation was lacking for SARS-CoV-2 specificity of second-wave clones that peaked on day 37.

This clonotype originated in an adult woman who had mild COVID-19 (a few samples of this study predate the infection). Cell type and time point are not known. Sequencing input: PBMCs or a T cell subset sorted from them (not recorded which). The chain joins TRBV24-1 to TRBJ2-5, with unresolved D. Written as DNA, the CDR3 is TGTGCCACCAGTGATTTGGCCGGCTACCAAGAGACCCAGTACTTC. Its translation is CATSDLAGYQETQYF.